One sample yielded the 12 T cell receptor beta chains listed below, sequenced in a study of T cells in Graves' hyperthyroidism and ophthalmopathy. Amplification targeted TCR beta CDR3 regions from RNA transcripts. Initially, a first-round RT-PCR of the TCR CDR3 employed the HTBI primer set. Each CDR3 protein gets one entry after TCRdb re-called the multiplex PCR reads with MiXCR. The table includes under 450,000 distinct CDR3 sequences, less than 20% detected once. Source material: blood. The receptors were sampled from a woman aged 18-29 years with Graves' hyperthyroidism.

This clonotype was observed many times. The chain couples TRBV4-1 to TRBJ1-1; 7 bases fit TRBD1. There are 15 residues in the CDR3. V trimming: 2 bases; J trimming: 1 base; junction bases outside the gene matches: 4. Germline CDR1 is MGHRA and CDR2 is YSYEKL. The CDR3 loop is CASSQLGQTNTEAFF. CDR3 bases: TGCGCCAGCAGCCAACTGGGACAGACGAACACTGAAGCTTTCTTT.

The chain couples TRBV7-9 to TRBJ2-3; no reliable D call. The CDR3 contains 13 residues. With 5 bases removed from V and 2 bases from J, the gap between germline ends came to 8 bases. Germline CDR1 reads SEHNR; CDR2 reads FQNEAQ (reference sequence). CDR3 sequence (DNA): TGTGCCAGCAGCGAAGACCTCACAGATACGCAGTATTTT. Translating it yields CASSEDLTDTQYF.

This clonotype was seen only a few times. At one of its ends the junction is not consistent with the germline gene, which may arise from a read error. The chain carries TRBV7-7 and TRBJ2-5; 7 bases agree with TRBD1. Per the germline V gene, CDR1 is SSHAT and CDR2 is FNYEAQ (reference sequence). The CDR3 contains 14 residues. The CDR3 coding sequence is TGTGCTAGCAGCTTGGTGGACAGGAGCAAGACCCAGTACTTC. Amino acid sequence: CASSLVDRSKTQYF.

Turning to this clonotype: With a much larger clone just one base away, this may be a read error. V gene TRBV12-3 or TRBV12-4 combines with J gene TRBJ2-1; TRBD2 matches 7 bases. Near its end, the DNA agrees better with TRBJ2-7, so the J call may be wrong. This CDR3 is 15 amino acids long. This chain's CDR3 is CASSPGLVGVDEQYF. CDR3 bases: TGTGCCAGCAGTCCCGGACTAGTCGGAGTGGATGAGCAGTACTTC.

In this sample, this clonotype turned up many times. The chain links TRBV3-1 to TRBJ2-7; D gene ambiguous. V was cut by 3 bases and J by 7 bases, with 7 bases left in between. This CDR3 is built from 11 residues. The germline V gene encodes CDR1 LGHDT and CDR2 YNNKEL (reference sequence). CDR3 loop: CASSQGGEQYF. CDR3 sequence (DNA): TGTGCCAGCAGCCAGGGTGGAGAGCAGTACTTC.

This clonotype was counted a few times. The V and J genes are TRBV5-6 and TRBJ1-2; D call uncertain. CDR3 length: 15 amino acids. Trimming shortened V by 2 bases and J by 4 bases, and 15 bases separated the two germline ends. In germline, CDR1 is SGHDT, CDR2 YYEEEE. The CDR3 region is CASSLPGYESYGYTF. CDR3 sequence (DNA): TGTGCCAGCAGCTTACCGGGGTATGAGAGCTATGGCTACACCTTC.

This clonotype has ten or more counts. The chain joins TRBV6-1 to TRBJ2-1, with 8 bases matching TRBD1. V dropped 4 bases and J dropped 3; count of bases not matched to a gene: 8. The CDR3 loop spans 16 amino acids. Germline V gene data show CDR1 as MNHNS and CDR2 as SASEGT. The chain's CDR3 is CASSVLDRDLYNEQFF. The CDR3 bases are TGTGCCAGCAGTGTACTGGACAGGGACCTCTACAATGAGCAGTTCTTC.

This clonotype was observed many times. This rearrangement joins TRBV2 to TRBJ1-2, with 9 nucleotides matching TRBD1. V shed 6 bases and J 4 bases; nucleotides not matched to a gene: 9. This CDR3 has 15 residues. The V gene's germline CDR1 is SNHLY and CDR2 FYNNEI. The CDR3 spells CASRYLTGGGYGYTF. CDR3 sequence (DNA): TGTGCCAGCAGATACTTAACAGGGGGCGGCTATGGCTACACCTTC.

This clonotype appeared many times. The V gene is TRBV3-1, the J gene TRBJ1-3; D gene uncertain. This CDR3 is built from 15 residues. Trimming took off 1 base at V and 4 bases at J, with 11 bases between the two ends. Per germline, CDR1 LGHDT and CDR2 YNNKEL (reference sequence). The CDR3 DNA is TGTGCCAGCAGCCAAGGCAACCGGCGCGGAAACACCATATATTTT. Its protein product is CASSQGNRRGNTIYF.

At least ten counts were recorded for this clonotype. The chain combines TRBV9 with TRBJ2-1; TRBD2 matches at 8 bases. Germline V gene data show CDR1 as SGDLS and CDR2 as YYNGEE. The J segment lost 8 bases and the V segment lost 0 bases, leaving 16 bases of the junction unmatched. This CDR3 contains 18 residues. The CDR3 here is CASSVALSIAGKVDEQFF. CDR3 coding DNA: TGTGCCAGCAGCGTAGCCCTTTCTATAGCGGGAAAGGTGGATGAGCAGTTCTTC.

This clonotype showed up just a few times. This chain links TRBV7-8 with TRBJ1-2, with TRBD1 matching over 8 bases. V lost 0 bases, J lost 4 bases, and 7 bases stayed unmatched. Germline loops: CDR1 SGHVS, CDR2 FQNEAQ. CDR3 size: 16 residues. The CDR3 here is CASSLAGAGGSYGYTF. CDR3 DNA sequence: TGTGCCAGCAGCTTAGCGGGTGCAGGGGGCTCCTATGGCTACACCTTC.

This clonotype was seen at least ten times. CDR3 coding DNA: TGTGCCAGCAGGTCTACGGACACTGAAGCTTTCTTT. Translated: CASRSTDTEAFF. The chain links TRBV11-2 to TRBJ1-1; no clear D. Germline V lookup: CDR1 SGHAT, CDR2 FQNNGV. This CDR3 has 12 amino acids. Trimming removed 6 bases from V and 3 bases from J, with 8 bases in between.